The entry below gives a single T cell receptor beta chain sequence along with its context. The CDR3 has 14 amino acids. The V gene lost 5 bases and the J gene lost 3 bases, with 13 bases spanning the gap. Looked up from germline, CDR1 is LNHNV and CDR2 is YYDKDF (reference sequence). TCRdb's table, derived via immunoSEQ multiplex PCR, lists solely in-frame clones and lacks some. The repertoire holds under 150,000 clones, with approximately 82% as singletons. This sample was included in a study of blood T cell repertoires in COVID-19. Study overall: The United States, Italy and Spain provided the acute and convalescent COVID-19 samples.

Sequencing was carried out using peripheral blood. This receptor was taken from a man between 65 and 85 years old with active or convalescent COVID-19. The chain carries TRBV15 and TRBJ1-1, with D perhaps matching TRBD1 (6 bases). Here the CDR3 reads CATSRGGLDTEAFF. The DNA for the CDR3 is TGTGCCACCAGCCGCGGGGGCCTGGACACTGAAGCTTTCTTT. Based on the CDR3 plus reference TRBV15 and TRBJ1-1, the full variable domain is DAMVIQNPRYQVTQFGKPVTLSCSQTLNHNVMYWYQQKSSQAPKLLFHYYDKDFNNEADTPDNFQSRRPNTSFCFLDIRSPGLGDTAMYLCATSRGGLDTEAFFGQGTRLTVV.